The text below deals with one T cell receptor (beta chain). This clonotype showed up just a few times. Its antigen specificity is not known. Within one base of it there is no much larger clone, and no base qualities were kept. The record originates from a study of patients and donors after allogeneic stem cell transplantation (dated by TCRdb to about 2020). CDR1 and CDR2 are drawn from the germline V gene: MNHEY, SVGEGT. Unmatched junction bases come to 5, with V trimmed by 7 bases and J by 2 bases. The CDR3 has 16 amino acids, counting the end cysteine and phenylalanine. Left in the record is the CDR3 DNA by itself, 48 bases read in frame from the first base. To prepare the library, RT-PCR was applied. Reads for this sample came from a NextSeq 550. TCRdb handled the public reads itself, with Q25 trimming in fastp and clone calling in MiXCR, and kept productive beta chains. Duplicate CDR3 protein sequences are folded into a single record with the most common DNA and genes. Here the sample has over 350,000 distinct CDR3 sequences; 16% occur a single time. Around 7.2% of the sample belongs to the ten largest clones.

Rearrangement joined TRBV6-2 or TRBV6-3 to TRBJ2-1; 13 junctional bases match TRBD2. The sequence was collected from a human donor who was either an allogeneic HSCT recipient or a stem cell or donor lymphocyte infusion donor (not recorded which). It is not recorded whose cells these are; they may come from a transplant donor. Material: blood, either unsorted or a sorted T cell fraction (not recorded which). The CDR3 region reads CASIPLAGGAYNEQFF. The nucleotide sequence is given as TGTGCCAGCATCCCACTAGCGGGAGGGGCCTACAATGAGCAGTTCTTC.